A single sample is the source of the 26 T cell receptor beta chains below, sequenced in a study of blood T cell repertoires in COVID-19. This table comes from immunoSEQ multiplex PCR, and its TCRdb copy is limited to in-frame clones, with some not included. The sample holds approximately 200,000 clones, over 75% seen once. Sequencing was performed on PBMCs or T cells enriched from blood (not recorded which). The receptors were gathered from a woman aged 40 to 49 with acute COVID-19.

This clone appeared a single time. This rearrangement joins TRBV18 to TRBJ2-2; D gene ambiguous. CDR1 KGHSH and CDR2 LQKENI come from the germline V gene. V lost 3 bases to trimming and J lost 11 bases, with 10 bases between them. The CDR3 has 12 amino acids. The CDR3 sequence is CASSPGTSELFF. CDR3 DNA: TGTGCCAGCTCACCGGGCACCTCTGAGCTGTTTTTT.

The V call is TRBV6-2 or TRBV6-3, the J call TRBJ1-1, with 9 bases lining up with TRBD1. CDR3 length: 16 residues. With V trimmed by 5 bases and J by 9 bases, 16 bases remained unmatched. Germline CDR1 MNHEY, CDR2 SVGEGT. As DNA, the CDR3 is TGTGCCAGCAGTAGGGACAGGGTGGAGGTAATGGGTCAAGCTTTCTTT. It is translated as CASSRDRVEVMGQAFF.

This clone was counted between two and nine times. This rearrangement joins TRBV7-8 to TRBJ1-4, with 10 positions matching TRBD1. The CDR3 spans 16 residues. Losses at the gene ends were 5 bases for V and 8 bases for J; bases not matched to a gene: 11. Germline values: CDR1 SGHVS, CDR2 FQNEAQ. Here the CDR3 DNA reads TGTGCCAGCAGCCGCGGGGGGGGACAGGGGCCCGAAAAACTGTTTTTT. It is translated as CASSRGGGQGPEKLFF.

The gene calls are TRBV7-2 and TRBJ2-7; TRBD2 matches 7 bases. The V gene's germline CDR1 is SGHTA and CDR2 FQGNSA. V shed 4 bases, J shed 3 bases, and the junction held 6 bases outside the gene matches. This CDR3 comprises 14 residues. The CDR3 protein is CASSSARGIYEQYF. CDR3 bases: TGTGCCAGCAGCTCGGCGCGGGGGATCTACGAGCAGTACTTC.

The chain recombines TRBV5-1 with TRBJ1-2, with a possible D match to TRBD1 (6 bases). Germline V gene sequence: CDR1 SGHRS, CDR2 YFSETQ. Trimming pared 6 bases from V and 5 bases from J, leaving 14 bases between. The CDR3 has 13 residues. CDR3 loop: CASTSDRGYGYTF. The DNA of the CDR3 is TGCGCCAGCACCTCGGACAGAGGGTATGGCTACACCTTC.

The chain couples TRBV6-5 to TRBJ1-5; 7 bases fit TRBD1. The CDR3 is made up of 14 amino acids. Trimming took 4 bases from V and 7 from J; bases not matched to a gene: 7. Looked up from germline, CDR1 is MNHEY and CDR2 is SVGAGI. The CDR3 sequence: CASSFGRGNQPQHF. CDR3 in DNA: TGTGCCAGCAGTTTTGGCAGGGGGAACCAGCCCCAGCATTTT.

The V call is TRBV6-5, the J call TRBJ1-3; D may be TRBD1 (6 bases). The CDR3 sequence is 14 residues long. The V gene's germline CDR1 is MNHEY and CDR2 SVGAGI. Trimming pared 3 bases from V and 4 bases from J, leaving 10 bases between. CDR3 loop: CASSYRGAGNTIYF. CDR3 nucleotides: TGTGCCAGCAGTTATCGGGGGGCAGGAAACACCATATATTTT.

This chain joins TRBV19 and TRBJ1-2; possible D gene TRBD1, 5 bases. CDR1 is LNHDA, CDR2 SQIVND, per germline (reference sequence). CDR3 length: 14 residues. V was trimmed by 3 bases and J by 2 bases, leaving 10 bases between them. The CDR3 bases are TGTGCCAGTAGTATGACAGCTTCAAACTATGGCTACACCTTC. Translated: CASSMTASNYGYTF.

J is TRBJ1-5 and V is TRBV27, with 7 nucleotides matching TRBD1. With 6 bases clipped from V and 7 bases from J, the junction kept 6 bases outside the gene matches. Germline assignment: CDR1 MNHEY and CDR2 SMNVEV (reference sequence). The CDR3 runs to 13 residues. The CDR3 is CASSQQGVQPQHF. The CDR3 coding sequence is TGTGCCAGCAGCCAGCAGGGGGTCCAGCCCCAGCATTTT.

This clone was seen a single time. The rearrangement joins TRBV7-2 to TRBJ2-5; 11 nucleotides match TRBD2. The CDR3 loop spans 15 amino acids. Germline V gives CDR1 SGHTA, CDR2 FQGNSA. V trimming: 5 bases; J trimming: 5 bases; junction bases outside the gene matches: 7. CDR3 region: CASSATSGTFETQYF. CDR3 bases: TGTGCCAGCAGCGCGACTAGCGGGACGTTTGAGACCCAGTACTTC.

The V gene is TRBV6-6, the J gene TRBJ2-7, with 10 positions matching TRBD1. This CDR3 has 15 residues. The V gene end was trimmed by 2 bases and the J gene end by 2 bases; junction bases not matched to a gene: 3. From germline, CDR1 is MNHNY and CDR2 SVGAGI (reference sequence). The CDR3 here is CASSYPGQGTYEQYF. In DNA form, the CDR3 reads TGTGCCAGCAGTTACCCGGGACAGGGGACCTACGAGCAGTACTTC.

The V gene is TRBV27, the J gene TRBJ2-7, with 8 bases identical to TRBD2. Germline-derived CDR1 and CDR2 are MNHEY and SMNVEV (reference sequence). CDR3 length: 14 amino acids. V dropped 3 bases and J dropped 0; count of bases not matched to a gene: 1. CDR3 sequence reads: CASSLTSDSYEQYF. CDR3 sequence (DNA): TGTGCCAGCAGTTTGACTAGCGACTCCTACGAGCAGTACTTC.

The J gene is TRBJ2-7, the V gene TRBV6-4, with TRBD1 matching over 9 bases. After removal of 7 bases from V and 1 base from J, the junction contained 8 bases not matched to a gene. Germline V gene sequence: CDR1 MRHNA, CDR2 SNTAGT. This CDR3 is built from 15 residues. CDR3 sequence: CASMKTDRGSYEQYF. CDR3 nucleotides: TGTGCCAGCATGAAGACGGACAGGGGTTCCTACGAGCAGTACTTC.

This clone was recorded once. The chain recombines TRBV7-6 with TRBJ1-1; possibly TRBD1 for D (5 bases). The ends were cut back, 4 bases at V and 3 bases at J, with 12 bases in the middle. The CDR3 is made up of 14 amino acids. The germline V gene has CDR1 SGHVS and CDR2 FNYEAQ. Here the CDR3 DNA reads TGTGCCAGCAGCTCCGGAGACAGTGACACTGAAGCTTTCTTT. Protein sequence: CASSSGDSDTEAFF.

The J gene is TRBJ2-3, the V gene TRBV5-1; 8 positions agree with TRBD2. The CDR3 is 15 amino acids. The V gene's germline CDR1 is SGHRS and CDR2 YFSETQ. The junction had 7 bases not matched to a gene; V was cut back by 5 bases and J by 2 bases. The CDR3 bases are TGCGCCAGCAGGGTCTCGCGGGGGGCCACAGATACGCAGTATTTT. This sequence encodes CASRVSRGATDTQYF.

This rearrangement joins TRBV10-3 to TRBJ2-3; 16 nucleotides align to TRBD2. The V and J ends lost 2 bases and 4 bases, in that order; junction bases with no gene match: 0. Germline CDR1 reads ENHRY; CDR2 reads SYGVKD. The CDR3 length is 16 residues. CDR3 protein: CAISEGTSGGADTQYF. The CDR3 DNA sequence: TGTGCCATCAGTGAGGGGACTAGCGGGGGGGCAGATACGCAGTATTTT.

This clone was detected only a few times. The chain has TRBV10-2 and TRBJ1-2; 8 bases map to TRBD1. Germline CDR1 reads WSHSY; CDR2 reads SAAADI. V shed 6 bases, J shed 13 bases, and the junction held 10 bases outside the gene matches. There are 12 residues in the CDR3. The CDR3 here is CASSSGTGAITF. The DNA for the CDR3 is TGCGCCAGCAGCTCCGGGACAGGAGCGATCACCTTC.

The rearrangement links TRBV30 to TRBJ1-6; D perhaps matches TRBD1 (5 bases). Deletions cut 3 bases from V and 5 bases from J, with 11 bases between. CDR1 is GTSNPN, CDR2 SVGIG, per germline (reference sequence). The CDR3 runs to 14 residues. For the CDR3, the DNA is TGTGCCTGGAGCTCCTCAGGGAATAATTCACCCCTCCACTTT. Its protein is CAWSSSGNNSPLHF.

As DNA, the CDR3 is TGTGCCAGCAGACAACAGGGGGGGTACAATCAGCCCCAGCATTTT. This encodes CASRQQGGYNQPQHF. The rearrangement joins TRBV2 to TRBJ1-5; 8 nucleotides agree with TRBD1. The germline CDR1 and CDR2 sequences are SNHLY and FYNNEI. After removal of 6 bases from V and 3 bases from J, the junction contained 7 bases not matched to a gene. CDR3 length: 15 amino acids.

The chain joins TRBV9 to TRBJ1-3; possibly TRBD1 for D (5 bases). The germline V gene encodes CDR1 SGDLS and CDR2 YYNGEE. The CDR3 is made up of 17 amino acids. The V end was cut by 3 bases, the J end by 0 bases, with 16 bases between. The CDR3 is CASSATQGAHSGNTIYF. DNA for the CDR3: TGTGCCAGCAGCGCCACTCAAGGGGCACACTCTGGAAACACCATATATTTT.

The chain combines TRBV2 with TRBJ2-2; 10 bases agree with TRBD2. After removal of 5 bases from V and 7 bases from J, the junction contained 10 bases not matched to a gene. This CDR3 spans 16 amino acids. Germline V gene sequence: CDR1 SNHLY, CDR2 FYNNEI. The CDR3 DNA reads as TGTGCCAGCAGTCAGAGTAGCGGGAGGAACGGCGGGGAGCTGTTTTTT. Translating it yields CASSQSSGRNGGELFF.

The CDR3 region is CASGSRGPSYEQYF. The CDR3 nucleotides read TGTGCCAGCGGGTCCAGGGGGCCGTCCTACGAGCAGTACTTC. The chain couples TRBV7-9 to TRBJ2-7; TRBD1 agrees at 8 bases. This CDR3 is built from 14 residues. V lost 8 bases, J lost 1 base, and 7 bases stayed unmatched. Germline CDR1 reads SEHNR; CDR2 reads FQNEAQ (reference sequence).

The chain employs TRBV7-3 and TRBJ2-1; 7 bases are a match to TRBD2. The CDR3 is 13 amino acids. Germline V gene data show CDR1 as SGHTA and CDR2 as FQGTGA. With 3 bases clipped from V and 6 bases from J, the junction kept 2 bases outside the gene matches. The CDR3 DNA follows: TGTGCCAGCAGCTTGGCGGGAGCCAATGAGCAGTTCTTC. This gives the protein CASSLAGANEQFF.

The V gene is TRBV7-3, the J gene TRBJ2-1; 8 positions agree with TRBD2. Trimming at V came to 2 bases and at J to 5 bases, leaving 8 bases not matched to a gene. The CDR3 extends over 16 amino acids. Germline CDR1 SGHTA, CDR2 FQGTGA. Here the CDR3 reads CASSLDVVGGDNEQFF. The CDR3 DNA follows: TGTGCCAGCAGCTTAGACGTTGTCGGGGGGGACAATGAGCAGTTCTTC.

This chain connects TRBV30 to TRBJ1-2; 9 positions match TRBD1. This CDR3 region has 14 residues. V dropped 4 bases and J dropped 1; count of bases not matched to a gene: 4. CDR1 is GTSNPN and CDR2 is SVGIG in the germline V gene (reference sequence). This chain's CDR3 is CAWTMTGGNYGYTF. The CDR3 bases are TGTGCCTGGACTATGACAGGGGGTAACTATGGCTACACCTTC.

This chain connects TRBV4-2 to TRBJ2-5; possibly TRBD1 for D (5 bases). The ends were cut back, 1 base at V and 0 bases at J, with 9 bases in the middle. This CDR3 has 15 amino acids. Germline CDR1 and CDR2: LGHNA and YNFKEQ. CDR3 loop: CASSQGGQDQETQYF. CDR3 DNA: TGTGCCAGCAGCCAAGGGGGCCAAGACCAAGAGACCCAGTACTTC.